A single sample is the source of the 21 T cell receptor beta chains below, sequenced in a study of tumor-infiltrating lymphocytes in primary liver carcinoma. Taking about 20-31 mg of unsorted bulk tissue, the authors co-extracted RNA and DNA. Using a constant-region primer together with ProtoScript II reverse transcriptase, TCR beta cDNA was made from approximately 0.55 ug of total RNA. Libraries of TCR beta came from three nested multiplex PCR rounds with slightly modified ARM-PCR. Each of the first two PCR rounds ran approximately 9 cycles with TRBV1-TRBV30 forward and C-beta reverse primers. MiXCR was run by TCRdb on the multiplex PCR reads, yielding one entry per CDR3 protein. The data contain tens of thousands of distinct CDR3 sequences, approximately 71% of them singletons. What was sequenced was tumor-adjacent normal liver tissue. These receptors were taken from a man in his forties with primary liver carcinoma and hepatitis B virus infection.

Notes on this clonotype: At one of its ends the junction is not consistent with the germline gene, which may arise from a read error. J is TRBJ2-7 and V is TRBV5-5; possible D gene TRBD2, 5 bases. The CDR3 runs 14 residues. The germline V gene has CDR1 SGHKS and CDR2 YYEKEE (reference sequence). CDR3 loop: CASSLVPRGGEQYF. CDR3 nucleotide sequence: TGTGCCAGCAGCTTGGTTCCACGTGGAGGAGAGCAGTATTTC.

About this clonotype itself: One end of the junction is discordant with germline, which a read error may explain. The CDR3, as DNA: TGTGCCAGCAGAACCTTCAGGGAGGGCAATCAGCCTCAGCATTTT. This encodes CASRTFREGNQPQHF. This chain connects TRBV6-5 to TRBJ1-5, with D possibly matching TRBD1 (5 bases). This CDR3 is 15 amino acids long. The germline gives CDR1 MNHEY, CDR2 SVGAGI.

In regard to this clonotype: A much larger clonotype is one base distant, so this may be a read error. V is TRBV2 and J is TRBJ2-2, with D possibly matching TRBD2 (6 bases). This CDR3 has 12 amino acids. Looked up from germline, CDR1 is SNHLY and CDR2 is FYNNEI. The CDR3 is CASSYTGGELIF. The CDR3 coding sequence is TGTGCCAGCTCATATACAGGCGGGGAGCTGATTTTT.

This clonotype came up once. An end of the junction does not agree with germline; a read error may underlie this. The V gene is TRBV7-8, the J gene TRBJ1-6, with TRBD1 as a possible D gene (6 bases). This CDR3 has 17 residues. Germline loops: CDR1 SGHVS, CDR2 FQNEAQ. In DNA, the CDR3 is TGTACCAGCAGCTTACCCCCTCGCGGGACACTTAATTCACCCCTCCACTTT. As protein: CTSSLPPRGTLNSPLHF.

On this clonotype: Compared with germline, one end of the junction differs, possibly owing to a read error. The CDR3 loop reads CANSQDSGRDNEQYF. DNA for the CDR3: TGTGCCAACAGCCAAGATAGCGGGAGGGACAATGAGCAGTACTTC. The chain combines TRBV4-2 with TRBJ2-7; 11 bases match TRBD2. This CDR3 has 15 amino acids. The germline V gene has CDR1 LGHNA and CDR2 YNFKEQ.

A note on this clonotype: One end of the junction varies from germline; a read error may be responsible. The V call is TRBV5-6, the J call TRBJ2-3; TRBD1 agrees at 8 bases. Germline assignment: CDR1 SGHDT and CDR2 YYEEEE. The CDR3 covers 14 residues. The CDR3 DNA follows: TGTGCCTGCAGTTTGCAGGGGGCAACAGATACGCAGTATTTT. This sequence encodes CACSLQGATDTQYF.

On this clonotype itself: A read error may account for a junction end that differs from germline. The V call is TRBV14, the J call TRBJ2-7; the D call may be TRBD1 or TRBD2 (5 bases each). The germline gives CDR1 SGHDN, CDR2 FVKESK. This CDR3 has 13 residues. CDR3 residues: CTSSQDILGEQYF. The CDR3 nucleotides are TGTACCAGCAGCCAAGATATATTGGGGGAGCAGTATTTC. The whole variable domain, filled in from reference TRBV14 and TRBJ2-7, reads EAGVTQFPSHSVIEKGQTVTLRCDPISGHDNLYWYRRVMGKEIKFLLHFVKESKQDESGMPNNRFLAERTGGTYSTLKVQPAELEDSGVYFCTSSQDILGEQYFGPGTRLTVT.

V usage is TRBV29-1 and J usage is TRBJ2-5; weak D call: TRBD2 (5 bases). The CDR3 covers 15 residues. The germline CDR1 and CDR2 sequences are SQVTM and ANQGSEA. Between the trimmed V and J ends, which lost 8 bases and 9 bases, there was a span of 28 bases. The CDR3, as DNA: TGCAGCTTTAAATCCGCGGCGGGTAGATCGGAGGCCCAGTACTTC. It is translated as CSFKSAAGRSEAQYF.

In regard to this clonotype: Germline is not matched at one junction end, which may reflect a read error. V is TRBV11-2 and J is TRBJ2-4, with 10 bases matching TRBD1. Looked up from germline, CDR1 is SGHAT and CDR2 is FQNNGV. This CDR3 has 14 amino acids. In DNA form, the CDR3 reads TGCGCTAGCAGCTCCGGGACAGGGGATAACATTGAGTACTTC. Amino acids: CASSSGTGDNIEYF.

Details on this clonotype: At one end the junction does not follow the germline gene, possibly because of a read error. The V and J genes are TRBV7-8 and TRBJ1-6; a weak D match, TRBD1 (5 bases). The CDR3 length is 17 residues. Germline V gene sequence: CDR1 SGHVS, CDR2 FQNEAQ. CDR3 bases: TGTGCCAGCAGCTTACCCTCTCGCGGGACCCTTAATTCACCCCTCCACTTC. It codes for CASSLPSRGTLNSPLHF.

Note on this clonotype: At one end the junction does not follow the germline gene, possibly because of a read error. This rearrangement joins TRBV11-3 to TRBJ2-1, with D perhaps given as TRBD1 or TRBD2 (5 bases each). This CDR3 region has 14 residues. The germline CDR1 and CDR2 sequences are SGHNT and YENEEA. CDR3 loop: CANSWGPTHNEQFF. The CDR3 region has the DNA TGTGCCAACAGCTGGGGACCGACTCATAATGAGCAGTTCTTC. Using reference TRBV11-3 and TRBJ2-1 for the parts outside the CDR3, the full variable domain is EAGVVQSPRYKIIEKKQPVAFWCNPISGHNTLYWYLQNLGQGPELLIRYENEEAVDDSQLPKDRFSAERLKGVDSTLKIQPAELGDSAVYLCANSWGPTHNEQFFGPGTRLTVL.

This clonotype came up many times. J is TRBJ2-1 and V is TRBV14; 13 positions match TRBD2. The CDR3 extends over 18 amino acids. Losses at the gene ends were 0 bases for V and 5 bases for J; bases not matched to a gene: 7. Germline V gives CDR1 SGHDN, CDR2 FVKESK. CDR3 loop: CASSQDGTSGNPHNEQFF. CDR3 nucleotides: TGTGCCAGCAGCCAAGACGGGACTAGCGGGAACCCCCACAATGAGCAGTTCTTC.

The V gene is TRBV28, the J gene TRBJ2-6; D possibly corresponds to TRBD2 (6 bases). The CDR3 extends over 16 amino acids. Germline V gene lookup returns CDR1 MDHEN and CDR2 SYDVKM. V gave up 11 bases and J gave up 4 bases, with 21 bases separating them. Here the CDR3 reads CAGSHGGRSGANVLTF. The DNA of the CDR3 is TGTGCCGGTTCCCACGGGGGAAGGTCCGGGGCCAACGTCCTGACTTTC.

As concerns this clonotype: The CDR3 does not close with the conserved phenylalanine or tryptophan, likely indicating a read error. The V gene is TRBV5-1, the J gene TRBJ2-1; 8 nucleotides match TRBD2. This CDR3 has 17 amino acids. The germline CDR1 and CDR2 sequences are SGHRS and YFSETQ. Unmatched junction bases numbered 9, after V lost 0 bases and J lost 4 bases. This CDR3 reads CASSLVPSGLTYNEQFY. CDR3 nucleotide sequence: TGCGCCAGCAGCTTGGTTCCTAGCGGGCTAACGTACAATGAGCAGTTCTAC.

Comments on this clonotype: Germline and junction disagree at one end, which may indicate a read error. The rearrangement links TRBV6-5 to TRBJ2-7; D is undetermined. The CDR3 has 17 residues. Germline CDR1 MNHEY, CDR2 SVGAGI. CDR3 nucleotide sequence: TGTGCCTGCAGTCCCAATTCTTCGGCCAAGCTCACCTACGAGCAGTACTTC. This sequence encodes CACSPNSSAKLTYEQYF.

The chain links TRBV19 to TRBJ2-3, with TRBD1 as a possible D gene (6 bases). Germline lookup yields CDR1 LNHDA and CDR2 SQIVND (reference sequence). The V gene lost 3 bases and the J gene lost 4 bases, with 14 bases spanning the gap. This CDR3 has 15 amino acids. CDR3 sequence: CASSMSSGAPDTQYF. The CDR3 nucleotides read TGTGCCAGTAGTATGTCGTCAGGGGCCCCAGATACGCAGTATTTT.

This chain uses TRBV7-9 with TRBJ1-2; D perhaps matches TRBD1 (6 bases). Germline lookup yields CDR1 SEHNR and CDR2 FQNEAQ (reference sequence). V was cut by 6 bases and J by 6 bases, with 17 bases left in between. CDR3 length equals 14 residues. The CDR3 sequence: CASRWYGGLHGYTF. DNA of the CDR3: TGTGCCAGCAGATGGTACGGGGGGCTTCATGGCTACACCTTC.

V usage is TRBV11-1 and J usage is TRBJ2-7; D is perhaps TRBD2 (5 bases). Trimming left V 6 bases short and J 9 bases short, with 18 bases between. In germline, CDR1 is SGHAT, CDR2 FQDESV (reference sequence). The CDR3 sequence is 13 residues long. CDR3 in amino acids: CASSGKRSYWQYF. For the CDR3, the DNA is TGTGCCAGCAGTGGGAAGCGGTCCTACTGGCAGTACTTC.

As to this clonotype: A junction end diverges from the germline sequence, so it may reflect a read error. The chain has TRBV29-1 and TRBJ2-5; TRBD1 is a possible D gene (6 bases). The CDR3 loop spans 15 amino acids. CDR1 is SQVTM, CDR2 ANQGSEA, per germline. This chain's CDR3 is CSVEVDWGRAETQYF. CDR3 DNA: TGTAGCGTTGAAGTGGACTGGGGGCGAGCAGAGACCCAGTACTTC.

The chain recombines TRBV5-7 with TRBJ1-5; 8 bases map to TRBD1. TRBV5-7 falls under the ORF class, with uncertain function. The CDR3 has 16 residues. After removal of 4 bases from V and 0 bases from J, the junction contained 6 bases not matched to a gene. CDR3 bases: TGTGCCAGCAGCCCTAACAGGGGGTATAGCAATCAGCCCCAGCATTTT. This encodes CASSPNRGYSNQPQHF.

Remarks on this clonotype: Germline is not matched at one junction end, which may reflect a read error. The J gene is TRBJ2-4, the V gene TRBV11-2; 8 bases fit TRBD1. The germline gives CDR1 SGHAT, CDR2 FQNNGV. CDR3 size: 14 residues. The CDR3 sequence: CAGSYGTGDNIQYF. CDR3 in DNA: TGTGCCGGCAGCTACGGGACAGGTGATAACATTCAGTACTTC. Based on the CDR3 plus reference TRBV11-2 and TRBJ2-4, the full variable domain is EAGVAQSPRYKIIEKRQSVAFWCNPISGHATLYWYQQILGQGPKLLIQFQNNGVVDDSQLPKDRFSAERLKGVDSTLKIQPAKLEDSAVYLCAGSYGTGDNIQYFGAGTRLSVL.